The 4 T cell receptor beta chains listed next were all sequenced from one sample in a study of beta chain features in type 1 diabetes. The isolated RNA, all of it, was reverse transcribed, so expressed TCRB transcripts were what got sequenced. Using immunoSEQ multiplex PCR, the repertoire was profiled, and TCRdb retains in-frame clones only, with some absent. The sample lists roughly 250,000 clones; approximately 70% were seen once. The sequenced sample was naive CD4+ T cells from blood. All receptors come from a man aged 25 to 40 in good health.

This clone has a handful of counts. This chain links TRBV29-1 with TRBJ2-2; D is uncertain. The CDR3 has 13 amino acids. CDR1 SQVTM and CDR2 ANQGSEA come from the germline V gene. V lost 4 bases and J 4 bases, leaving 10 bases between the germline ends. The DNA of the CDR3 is TGCAGCGTTGTCTCCCCTTCCACCGGGGAGCTGTTTTTT. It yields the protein CSVVSPSTGELFF.

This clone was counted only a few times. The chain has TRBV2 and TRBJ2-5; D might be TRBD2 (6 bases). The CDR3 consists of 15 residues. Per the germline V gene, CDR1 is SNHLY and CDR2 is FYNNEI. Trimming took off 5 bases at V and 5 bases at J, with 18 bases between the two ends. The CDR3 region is CASSSRLVGWETQYF. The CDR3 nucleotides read TGTGCCAGCAGTTCTAGACTAGTGGGATGGGAGACCCAGTACTTC.

CDR3 DNA: TGTGCCGGAGACCCAGGGTTGGGGACTGAAGCTTTCTTT. Translated: CAGDPGLGTEAFF. This chain joins TRBV30 and TRBJ1-1; TRBD1 is a possible D gene (5 bases). CDR3 length equals 13 residues. V lost 8 bases, J lost 5 bases, and 18 bases lay in between. The germline V gene encodes CDR1 GTSNPN and CDR2 SVGIG (reference sequence).

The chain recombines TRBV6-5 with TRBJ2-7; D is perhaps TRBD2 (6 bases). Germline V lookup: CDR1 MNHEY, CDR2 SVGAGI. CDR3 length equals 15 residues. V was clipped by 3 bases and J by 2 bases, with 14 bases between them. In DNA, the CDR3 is TGTGCCAGCAGTTATCGGCAGGGAGGACCCTACGAGCAGTACTTC. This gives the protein CASSYRQGGPYEQYF.